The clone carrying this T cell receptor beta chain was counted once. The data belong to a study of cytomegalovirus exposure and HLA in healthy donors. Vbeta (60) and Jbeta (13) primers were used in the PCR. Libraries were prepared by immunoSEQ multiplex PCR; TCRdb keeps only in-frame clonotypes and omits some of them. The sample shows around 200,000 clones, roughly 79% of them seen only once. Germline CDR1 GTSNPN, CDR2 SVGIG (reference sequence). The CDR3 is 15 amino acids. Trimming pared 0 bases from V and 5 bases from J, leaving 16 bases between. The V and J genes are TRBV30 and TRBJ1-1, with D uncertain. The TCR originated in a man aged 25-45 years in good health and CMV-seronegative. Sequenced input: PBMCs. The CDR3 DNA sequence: TGTGCCTGGAGTGTCGGGGAACAGATGAGGACTGAAGCTTTCTTT. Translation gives CAWSVGEQMRTEAFF.